This T cell receptor beta chain was identified during a study of T cells in Graves' hyperthyroidism and ophthalmopathy. The study excluded patients with uncontrolled infection, other autoimmune disease, pregnancy or lactation. Diagnoses used clinical symptoms, serum thyroxine and TRAb, thyroid ultrasound and orbital computed tomography. From RNA transcripts, TCR beta CDR3 regions were amplified. RT-PCR in the first round (using the HTBI primer set) targeted the TCR CDR3. TCRdb re-called the multiplex PCR reads through MiXCR, storing one row per CDR3 protein. In the table there are a few hundred thousand distinct CDR3 sequences, under 60% of which are singletons. Of note for this clonotype: What it recognizes is unknown.

Study results and limitations: Most clonotypes that expanded in the thyroid above 0.001 also showed up in blood. Patients with ophthalmopathy were separated from those with stable hyperthyroidism by a 13 V-J model.

The specimen was peripheral blood or thyroid tissue (not recorded which). This TCR came from an adult woman with Graves' disease, either hyperthyroidism or ophthalmopathy (not recorded which).

The CDR3 loop is CASSGMTGAEETQHF. CDR3 DNA: TGTGCCAGCAGTGGGATGACAGGGGCTGAAGAGACCCAGCATTTT. This chain joins TRBV2 and TRBJ1-5, with 8 bases that match TRBD1. Germline V CDR1 and CDR2: SNHLY, FYNNEI. This CDR3 region has 15 residues. Trimming took 4 bases from V and 11 from J; bases not matched to a gene: 13.